This T cell receptor beta chain was identified during a study of CD8 T cells in Susac syndrome. CD8+ and CD4+ T cells from blood underwent TCR beta sequencing, which was carried out in a high-throughput format. Healthy donors constituted the controls, which were matched for age and sex. About 0.45 to 1 ug RNA was reverse transcribed with random hexamers. Amplification of TCR beta CDR3 was carried out by immunoSEQ multiplex PCR, which covered 54 Vbeta and 13 Jbeta segments. TCRdb used MiXCR to reprocess the immunoSEQ multiplex PCR reads, holding one entry per CDR3 protein. The repertoire holds roughly 190,000 distinct CDR3 sequences, about 94% seen once, with around 0.1% in the top ten. Germline V gene data show CDR1 as LGHNA and CDR2 as YNFKEQ. The V end lost 3 bases, the J end lost 13 bases, and 13 bases lay between the germline ends. The CDR3 runs to 12 residues. General study results and limits: The TCR sequencing and HLA analysis in the study involved a relatively small number of individuals, as the study acknowledged.

There are a few counts of this clonotype. The antigen is not known. The rearrangement joins TRBV4-2 to TRBJ1-5; weak D call: TRBD1 (5 bases). The sequenced sample was CD4+ T cells from PBMCs. This receptor was obtained from a human donor in good health. The CDR3 bases are TGTGCCAGCAGCCAGGGGGGAGGGCCGCAGCATTTT. Translation: CASSQGGGPQHF.